This T cell receptor (beta chain) was identified in a study of cytomegalovirus exposure and HLA in healthy donors. This CDR3 has 16 amino acids. V shed 4 bases and J 3 bases; nucleotides not matched to a gene: 10. Germline assignment: CDR1 SGHRS and CDR2 YFSETQ. It was with 60 Vbeta and 13 Jbeta primers that the PCR ran. Repertoires were generated with immunoSEQ multiplex PCR, while TCRdb's copy carries only in-frame clones and drops some. The sample has some 200,000 clones, more than 65% seen once. The origin of this receptor is a young man in good health and CMV-seronegative. Sequenced: PBMCs. This chain joins TRBV5-1 and TRBJ2-1, with 7 bases fitting TRBD1. The CDR3, as DNA: TGCGCCAGCAGCGGGGGCCCCGGGACAGTCTACAATGAGCAGTTCTTC. Translated, it gives CASSGGPGTVYNEQFF.